This note documents a single TCR beta chain sequence. CDR1 is LGHDT and CDR2 is YNNKEL in the germline V gene (reference sequence). The CDR3 consists of 16 residues. V dropped 4 bases and J dropped 2; count of bases not matched to a gene: 5. The sample originates from a study of blood T cell repertoires in COVID-19. Turning to the study itself: Samples came from the United States, Italy and Spain, spanning acute and convalescent COVID-19.

The table came from immunoSEQ multiplex PCR; TCRdb's copy has only in-frame clones and leaves some out. Of approximately 240,000 clones listed, 75% to 85% are singletons. The chain combines TRBV3-1 (or the pseudogene TRBV3-2) with TRBJ1-2; 12 bases align to TRBD1. Specimen: peripheral blood. The source is a woman in her thirties or forties who had recovered from COVID-19. This chain's CDR3 is CASSLGTGGRNYGYTF. DNA for the CDR3: TGTGCCAGCAGCCTCGGGACAGGGGGCCGGAACTATGGCTACACCTTC.